This TCR beta chain was identified in a study of shared clonotypes between healthy human individuals. Study-level results: The sole specimen, blood, was sampled, and tissue repertoires likely differ. When naive CD4 clonotypes were compared across a few donors, 4% to 6.5% were shared.

This clone has just one count. Its specificity is not known. 200 to 250 ng DNA, 30,000 or so T cell genomes, went into each sorted-subset replicate PCR. TCRdb's table, derived via immunoSEQ multiplex PCR, lists solely in-frame clones and lacks some. The table includes hundreds of thousands of clones, less than 80% detected once. Looked up from germline, CDR1 is SNHLY and CDR2 is FYNNEI. V was trimmed by 2 bases and J by 2 bases, leaving 9 bases between them. The CDR3 covers 14 residues. The chain is built from TRBV2 and TRBJ1-2; TRBD1 is a possible D gene (6 bases). This clonotype originated in a woman younger than 45 in good health. Input material: memory CD4+ T cells sorted from blood. The sample's subset: CD45RA-negative fraction. The CDR3 protein is CASSEQGTNYGYTF. The CDR3 coding sequence is TGTGCCAGCAGTGAACAGGGGACGAACTATGGCTACACCTTC.